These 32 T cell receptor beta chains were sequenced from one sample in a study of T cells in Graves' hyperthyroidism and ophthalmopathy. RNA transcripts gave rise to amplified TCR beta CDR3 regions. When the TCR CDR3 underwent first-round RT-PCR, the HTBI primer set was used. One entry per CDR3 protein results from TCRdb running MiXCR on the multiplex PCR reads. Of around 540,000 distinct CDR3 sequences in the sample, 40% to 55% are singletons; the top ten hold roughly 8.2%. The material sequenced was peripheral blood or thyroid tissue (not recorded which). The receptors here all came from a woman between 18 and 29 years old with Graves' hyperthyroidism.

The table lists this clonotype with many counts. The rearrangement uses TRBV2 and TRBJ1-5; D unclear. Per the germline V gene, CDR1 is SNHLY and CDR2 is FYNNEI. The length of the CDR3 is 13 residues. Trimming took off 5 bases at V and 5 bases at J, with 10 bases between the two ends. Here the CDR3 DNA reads TGTGCCAGCAGTTCCGGGAAAGATCAGCCCCAGCATTTT. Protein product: CASSSGKDQPQHF.

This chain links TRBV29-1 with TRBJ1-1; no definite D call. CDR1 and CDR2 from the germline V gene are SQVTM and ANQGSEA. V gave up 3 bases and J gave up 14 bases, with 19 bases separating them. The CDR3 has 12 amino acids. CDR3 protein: CSVDSAMSEQFF. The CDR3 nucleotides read TGCAGCGTTGATAGCGCTATGAGCGAGCAGTTCTTT. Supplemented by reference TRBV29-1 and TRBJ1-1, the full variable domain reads SAVISQKPSRDICQRGTSLTIQCQVDSQVTMMFWYRQQPGQSLTLIATANQGSEATYESGFVIDKFPISRPNLTFSTLTVSNMSPEDSSIYLCSVDSAMSEQFFGQGTRLTVV.

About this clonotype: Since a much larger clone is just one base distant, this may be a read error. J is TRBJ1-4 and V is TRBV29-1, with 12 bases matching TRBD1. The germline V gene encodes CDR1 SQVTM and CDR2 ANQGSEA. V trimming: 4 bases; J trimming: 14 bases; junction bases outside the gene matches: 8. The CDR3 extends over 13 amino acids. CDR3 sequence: CSVGGQGAGNLFF. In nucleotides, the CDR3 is TGCAGCGTTGGGGGACAGGGGGCTGGAAATCTGTTTTTT.

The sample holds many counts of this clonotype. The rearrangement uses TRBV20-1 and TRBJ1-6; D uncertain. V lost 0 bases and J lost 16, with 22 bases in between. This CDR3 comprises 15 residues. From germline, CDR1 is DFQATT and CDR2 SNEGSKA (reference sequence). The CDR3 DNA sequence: TGCAGTGCTAGAGATCAGGCGACACCATCATTAATTCTCCACTTT. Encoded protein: CSARDQATPSLILHF.

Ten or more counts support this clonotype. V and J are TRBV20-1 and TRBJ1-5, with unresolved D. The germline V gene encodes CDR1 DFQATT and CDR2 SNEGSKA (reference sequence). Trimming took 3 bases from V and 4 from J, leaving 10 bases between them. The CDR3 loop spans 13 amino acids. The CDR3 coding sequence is TGCAGTGCTAGTTCCAGTCGTAATCAGCCCCAGCATTTT. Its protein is CSASSSRNQPQHF.

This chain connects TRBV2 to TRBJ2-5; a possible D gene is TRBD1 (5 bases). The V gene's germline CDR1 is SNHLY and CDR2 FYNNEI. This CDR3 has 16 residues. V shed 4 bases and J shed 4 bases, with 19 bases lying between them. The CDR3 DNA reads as TGTGCCAGCAGTGCAGGTTGGGGCAACAATGGAGAGACCCAGTACTTC. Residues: CASSAGWGNNGETQYF.

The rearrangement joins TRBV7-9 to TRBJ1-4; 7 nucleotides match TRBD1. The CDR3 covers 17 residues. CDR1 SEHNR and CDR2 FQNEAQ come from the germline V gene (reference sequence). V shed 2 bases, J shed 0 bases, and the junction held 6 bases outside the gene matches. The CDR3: CASSLSTGFATNEKLFF. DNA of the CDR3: TGTGCCAGCAGCTTATCGACAGGGTTCGCAACTAATGAAAAACTGTTTTTT.

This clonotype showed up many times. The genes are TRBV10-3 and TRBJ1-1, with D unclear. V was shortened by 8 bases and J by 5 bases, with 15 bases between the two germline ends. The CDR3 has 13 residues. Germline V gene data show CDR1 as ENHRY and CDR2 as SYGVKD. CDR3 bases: TGTGCCATCGAGGCGGGAGATCGTACTGAAGCTTTCTTT. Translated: CAIEAGDRTEAFF.

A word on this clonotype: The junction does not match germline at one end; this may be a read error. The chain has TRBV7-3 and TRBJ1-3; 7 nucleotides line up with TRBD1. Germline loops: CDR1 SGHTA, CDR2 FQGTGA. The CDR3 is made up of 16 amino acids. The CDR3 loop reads CASSLDRVSPGNTVYF. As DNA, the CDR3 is TGTGCCAGCAGCTTAGACAGGGTGAGCCCTGGAAACACCGTATATTTT.

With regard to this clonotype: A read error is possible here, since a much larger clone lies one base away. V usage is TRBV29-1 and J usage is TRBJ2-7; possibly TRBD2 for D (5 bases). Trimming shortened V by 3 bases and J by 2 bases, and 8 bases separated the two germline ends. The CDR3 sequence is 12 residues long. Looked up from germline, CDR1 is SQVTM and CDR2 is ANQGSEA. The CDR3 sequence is CSVESSTYEQYF. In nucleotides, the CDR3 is TGCAGCGTTGAGTCTAGCACCTACGAGCAGTACTTC.

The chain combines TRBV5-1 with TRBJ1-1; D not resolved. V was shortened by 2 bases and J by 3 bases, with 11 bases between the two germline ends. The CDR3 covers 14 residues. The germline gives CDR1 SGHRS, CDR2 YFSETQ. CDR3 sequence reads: CASSLQLLDTEAFF. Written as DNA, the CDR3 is TGCGCCAGCAGCTTACAGCTTTTGGACACTGAAGCTTTCTTT.

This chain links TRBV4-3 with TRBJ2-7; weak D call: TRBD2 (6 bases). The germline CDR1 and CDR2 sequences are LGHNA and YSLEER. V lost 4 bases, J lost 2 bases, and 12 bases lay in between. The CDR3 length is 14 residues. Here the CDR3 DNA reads TGCGCCAGCAGCCTAATAGGCGGGGCCTACGAGCAGTACTTC. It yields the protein CASSLIGGAYEQYF.

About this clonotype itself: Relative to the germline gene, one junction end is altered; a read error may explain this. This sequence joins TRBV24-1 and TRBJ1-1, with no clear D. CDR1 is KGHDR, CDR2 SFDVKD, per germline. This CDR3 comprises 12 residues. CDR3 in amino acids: CATWAGNTEAFF. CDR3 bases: TGTGCCACCTGGGCGGGGAACACTGAAGCCTTCTTT.

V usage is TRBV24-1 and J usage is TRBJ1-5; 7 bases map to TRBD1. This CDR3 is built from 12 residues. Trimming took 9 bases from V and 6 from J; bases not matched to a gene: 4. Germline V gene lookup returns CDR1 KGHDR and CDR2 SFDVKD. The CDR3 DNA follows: TGTGCCACCGACGACAGGGTTCAGCCCCAGCATTTT. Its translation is CATDDRVQPQHF.

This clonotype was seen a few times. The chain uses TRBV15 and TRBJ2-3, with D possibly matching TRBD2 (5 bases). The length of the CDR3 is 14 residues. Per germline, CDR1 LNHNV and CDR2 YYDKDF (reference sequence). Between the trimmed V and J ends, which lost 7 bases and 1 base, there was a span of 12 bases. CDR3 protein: CATTRGSGTDTQYF. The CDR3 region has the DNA TGTGCCACCACCCGGGGTAGCGGCACAGATACGCAGTATTTT.

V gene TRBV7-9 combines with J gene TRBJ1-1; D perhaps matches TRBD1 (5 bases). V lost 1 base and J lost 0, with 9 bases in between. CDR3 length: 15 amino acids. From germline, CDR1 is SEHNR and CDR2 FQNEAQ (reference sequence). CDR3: CASSLVRQMNTEAFF. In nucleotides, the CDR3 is TGTGCCAGCAGCTTAGTTCGACAGATGAACACTGAAGCTTTCTTT.

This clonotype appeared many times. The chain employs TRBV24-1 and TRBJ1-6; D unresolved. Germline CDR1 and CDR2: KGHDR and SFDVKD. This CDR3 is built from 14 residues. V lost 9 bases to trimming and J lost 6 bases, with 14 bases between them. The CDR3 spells CATVLQRSNSPLHF. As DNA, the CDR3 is TGTGCCACCGTTCTACAGCGCAGTAATTCACCCCTCCACTTT.

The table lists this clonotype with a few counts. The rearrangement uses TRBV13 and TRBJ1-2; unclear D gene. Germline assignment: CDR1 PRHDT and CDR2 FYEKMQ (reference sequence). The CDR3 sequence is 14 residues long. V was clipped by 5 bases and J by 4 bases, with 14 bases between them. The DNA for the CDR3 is TGTGCCAGCAGCCAGGACCGTCTGGGCTATGGCTACACCTTC. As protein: CASSQDRLGYGYTF.

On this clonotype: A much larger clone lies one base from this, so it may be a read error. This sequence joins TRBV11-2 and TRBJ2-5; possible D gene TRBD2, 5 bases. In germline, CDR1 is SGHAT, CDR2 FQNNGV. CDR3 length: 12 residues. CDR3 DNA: TGTGCCAGCAGTGACTATCAAGGGACCCAGTACTTC. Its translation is CASSDYQGTQYF.

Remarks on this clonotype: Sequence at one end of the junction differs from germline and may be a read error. CDR3 loop: CASSRGTSNTEAFF. In nucleotides, the CDR3 is TGCGCCAGCAGCCGAGGGACATCTAACACTGAAGCTTTCTTT. The chain links TRBV7-9 to TRBJ1-1, with D perhaps matching TRBD1 (6 bases). From germline, CDR1 is SEHNR and CDR2 FQNEAQ (reference sequence). The CDR3 consists of 14 residues. The variable domain in full, completed from reference TRBV7-9 and TRBJ1-1, reads DTGVSQNPRHKITKRGQNVTFRCDPISEHNRLYWYRQTLGQGPEFLTYFQNEAQLEKSRLLSDRFSAERPKGSFSTLEIQRTEQGDSAMYLCASSRGTSNTEAFFGQGTRLTVV.

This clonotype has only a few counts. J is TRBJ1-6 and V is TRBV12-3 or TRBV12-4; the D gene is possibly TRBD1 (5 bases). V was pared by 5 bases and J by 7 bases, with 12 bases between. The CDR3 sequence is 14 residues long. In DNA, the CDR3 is TGTGCCAGCAGTGGACCCGGGGGAAATTCACCCCTCCACTTT. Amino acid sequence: CASSGPGGNSPLHF.

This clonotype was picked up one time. CDR3 nucleotides: TGCAGTGCTGACCCAGGGGTCGAGCAGTACTTC. Translated, it gives CSADPGVEQYF. V is TRBV20-1 and J is TRBJ2-7; weak D call: TRBD1 (6 bases). V was clipped by 5 bases and J by 6 bases, with 11 bases between them. Per germline, CDR1 DFQATT and CDR2 SNEGSKA (reference sequence). The CDR3 spans 11 residues.

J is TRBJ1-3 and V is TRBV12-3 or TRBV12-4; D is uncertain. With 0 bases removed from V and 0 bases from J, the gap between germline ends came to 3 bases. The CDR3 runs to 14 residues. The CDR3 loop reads CASSLADSGNTIYF. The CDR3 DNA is TGTGCCAGCAGTTTAGCAGACTCTGGAAACACCATATATTTT.

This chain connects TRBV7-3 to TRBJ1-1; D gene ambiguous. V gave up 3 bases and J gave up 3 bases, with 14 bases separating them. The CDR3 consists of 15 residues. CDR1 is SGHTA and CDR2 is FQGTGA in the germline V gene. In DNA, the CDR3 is TGTGCCAGCAGCTTGGGTTGGGAGCACCACACTGAAGCTTTCTTT. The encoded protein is CASSLGWEHHTEAFF.

This CDR3 is CASSFKGAGSPLHF. The CDR3, as DNA: TGTGCCAGCAGCTTTAAAGGGGCCGGGTCACCCCTCCACTTT. This chain joins TRBV12-1 and TRBJ1-6; the tabulated D call, TRBD1, remains unverified against the DNA. TRBV12-1 is a listed pseudogene. The CDR3 is 14 residues long.

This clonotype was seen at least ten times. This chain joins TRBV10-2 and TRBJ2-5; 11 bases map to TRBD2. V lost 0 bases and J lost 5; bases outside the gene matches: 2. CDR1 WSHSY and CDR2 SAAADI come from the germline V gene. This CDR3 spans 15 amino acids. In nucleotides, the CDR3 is TGCGCCAGCAGTGAGTCGACTAGCGGGATTGAGACCCAGTACTTC. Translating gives CASSESTSGIETQYF.

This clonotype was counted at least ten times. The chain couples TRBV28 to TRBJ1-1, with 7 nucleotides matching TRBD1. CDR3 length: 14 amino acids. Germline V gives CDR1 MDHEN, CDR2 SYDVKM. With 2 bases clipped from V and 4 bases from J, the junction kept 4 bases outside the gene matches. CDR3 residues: CASSLPQGFTEAFF. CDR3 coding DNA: TGTGCCAGCAGTTTACCACAGGGGTTCACTGAAGCTTTCTTT.

DNA for the CDR3: TGTGCCAGCAGCGCCAACCTGAATGAAAAACTGTTTTTT. Its translation: CASSANLNEKLFF. The rearrangement links TRBV7-9 to TRBJ1-4, with D uncertain. Germline CDR1 reads SEHNR; CDR2 reads FQNEAQ (reference sequence). Trimming removed 5 bases at V and 5 bases at J, with 9 bases between. CDR3 length equals 13 residues.

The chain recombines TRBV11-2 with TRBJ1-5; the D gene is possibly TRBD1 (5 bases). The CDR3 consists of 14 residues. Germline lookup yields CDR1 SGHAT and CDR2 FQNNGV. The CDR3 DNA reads TGTGCTCAACGGCAGGCCGGACGGGGGGAGCCCCAGCATTTT. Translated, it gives CAQRQAGRGEPQHF. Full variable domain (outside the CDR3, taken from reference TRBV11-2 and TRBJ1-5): EAGVAQSPRYKIIEKRQSVAFWCNPISGHATLYWYQQILGQGPKLLIQFQNNGVVDDSQLPKDRFSAERLKGVDSTLKIQPAKLEDSAVYLCAQRQAGRGEPQHFGDGTRLSIL.

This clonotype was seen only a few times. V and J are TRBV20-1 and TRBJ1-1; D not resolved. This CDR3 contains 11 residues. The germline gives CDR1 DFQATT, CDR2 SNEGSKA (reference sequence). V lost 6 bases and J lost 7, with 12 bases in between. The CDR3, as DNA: TGCAGTGCACTCCTGACCGGTGAAGCTTTCTTT. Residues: CSALLTGEAFF.

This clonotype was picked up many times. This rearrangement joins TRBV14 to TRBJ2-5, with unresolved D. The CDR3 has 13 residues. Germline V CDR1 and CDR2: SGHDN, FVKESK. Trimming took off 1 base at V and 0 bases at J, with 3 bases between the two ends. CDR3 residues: CASSQGYQETQYF. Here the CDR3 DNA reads TGTGCCAGCAGCCAAGGTTACCAAGAGACCCAGTACTTC.

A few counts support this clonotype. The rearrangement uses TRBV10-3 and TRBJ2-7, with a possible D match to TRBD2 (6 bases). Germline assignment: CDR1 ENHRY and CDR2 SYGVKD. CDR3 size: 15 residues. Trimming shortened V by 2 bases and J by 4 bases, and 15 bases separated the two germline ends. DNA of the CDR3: TGTGCCATCAGTGAGCTGAGGGAGGTGGCTTACGAGCAGTACTTC. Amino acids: CAISELREVAYEQYF.